This is a list of T cell receptor beta chains from one sample in a study of T cells after yellow fever vaccination. MiXCR, applied by TCRdb to the 5' RACE reads, yields one record per CDR3 protein. This table has roughly 250,000 distinct CDR3 sequences, roughly 13% appearing once. The source material was CD4+ T cells sorted from PBMCs, sampled 45 days after the yellow fever booster vaccination. All receptors derive from a young man who received the YFV17D yellow fever vaccine. CDR3s include the opening cysteine and the closing phenylalanine or tryptophan. Each record gives: D gene, V gene, clone size, J gene, CDR3 DNA, CDR3 protein. D genes are given only for firm matches. For some rows the clone size is stated as once, few or many, or as a class when expanded; others skip it.

>.|TRBV28|once|TRBJ2-3
TGTGCCAGCAGGGATCCTAGCACAGATACGCAGTATTTT
CASRDPSTDTQYF
>TRBD2|TRBV5-1|many|TRBJ2-5
TGCGCCAGCAGCTTGGGGTCTAGCGGGCAAGAGACCCAGTACTTC
CASSLGSSGQETQYF
>TRBD2|TRBV20-1|.|TRBJ2-1
TGCAGTGTCACCGCGGGACTAGGGTCCAATGAGCAGTTCTTC
CSVTAGLGSNEQFF
>.|TRBV6-6|.|TRBJ1-4
TGTGCCAGCAGTAGATCCGCAAGTGAAAAACTGTTTTTT
CASSRSASEKLFF
>TRBD2|TRBV20-1|many|TRBJ2-1
TGCAGTGCAGCCGGGACTAGCGGGAGAATTTACTATGAGCAGTTCTTC
CSAAGTSGRIYYEQFF
>.|TRBV5-1|.|TRBJ1-3
TGCGCCAGCAGCCTAGCCGGGACGTTTGGAAACACCATATATTTT
CASSLAGTFGNTIYF
>.|TRBV18|few|TRBJ1-6
TGTGCCAGCTCACCAAAGGCTTCTAATTCACCCCTCCACTTT
CASSPKASNSPLHF
>TRBD2|TRBV20-1|few|TRBJ2-1
TGCAGTGCTAGTAGGACTAGCTCCTACAATGAGCAGTTCTTC
CSASRTSSYNEQFF
>TRBD1|TRBV5-5|few|TRBJ1-5
TGTGCCAGCGGGGGAGGGACAGTCGGTCAGCCCCAGCATTTT
CASGGGTVGQPQHF
>.|TRBV5-4|few|TRBJ2-1
TGTGCCAGCAGCTCCGACAATGAGCAGTTCTTC
CASSSDNEQFF
>TRBD2|TRBV6-5|few|TRBJ2-1
TGTGCCAGCAGTTATCCCTTCGATAGCGGGTTTTTCAATGAGCAGTTCTTC
CASSYPFDSGFFNEQFF
>.|TRBV20-1|few|TRBJ2-3
TGCAGTGCTCCGGGTCACGGCAGCACAGATACGCAGTATTTT
CSAPGHGSTDTQYF
>TRBD2|TRBV12-3/TRBV12-4|many|TRBJ2-7
TGTGCCAGCAGTTCTAGCGGGCGGCACTACGAGCAGTACTTC
CASSSSGRHYEQYF
>.|TRBV9|many|TRBJ2-1
TGTGCCAGCAGCGTAGGCACCTGGAATGAGCAGTTCTTC
CASSVGTWNEQFF
>.|TRBV9|few|TRBJ1-4
TGTGCCAGCAGCGTGAGTCCTCAGGCAACCGATGAAAAACTGTTTTTT
CASSVSPQATDEKLFF
>.|TRBV7-9|few|TRBJ1-2
TGTGCCAGCAGCCTCCCGGACAGTAACTATGGCTACACCTTC
CASSLPDSNYGYTF
>TRBD2|TRBV20-1|few|TRBJ2-1
TGCAGTGCTAGATCTCTGGGACTAGAAGATGAGCAGTTCTTC
CSARSLGLEDEQFF
>TRBD1|TRBV6-2/TRBV6-3|.|TRBJ1-5
TGTGCCAGCAGCCGGGGACAGCTCAATCAGCCCCAGCATTTT
CASSRGQLNQPQHF
>TRBD2|TRBV3-1|few|TRBJ2-1
TGTGCCAGCTCTAACGGACTAGCGGGCTACAATGAGCAGTTCTTC
CASSNGLAGYNEQFF
>TRBD1|TRBV7-2|few|TRBJ2-5
TGTGCCAGCAGCTTCGACAGGGGGGCCCAAGAGACCCAGTACTTC
CASSFDRGAQETQYF
>TRBD2|TRBV10-3|few|TRBJ2-3
TGTGCCATCAGTGATAAGGGTAGCGGGAGGGCCGGGAACACAGATACGCAGTATTTT
CAISDKGSGRAGNTDTQYF
>.|TRBV5-4|few|TRBJ1-1
TGTGCCAGCAGCTTGGCCCCAGCAACCACTGAAGCTTTCTTT
CASSLAPATTEAFF
>TRBD2|TRBV6-5|.|TRBJ2-3
TGTGCCAGCAGTTACTCCCGGACTAGCGGCCTTATCACAGATACGCAGTATTTT
CASSYSRTSGLITDTQYF
>.|TRBV5-1|.|TRBJ2-3
TGCGCCAGCAGCAATAATAATGTCCCCGCGGGGCAGTATTTT
CASSNNNVPAGQYF
>.|TRBV10-3|.|TRBJ2-1
TGTGCCATCAGTGAGTCAGGGCCGTACAATGAGCAGTTCTTC
CAISESGPYNEQFF
>.|TRBV18|few|TRBJ2-7
TGTGCCAGCTCACCACCTGCCGGCGGTTACGAGCAGTACTTC
CASSPPAGGYEQYF
>.|TRBV6-1|few|TRBJ2-1
TGTGCCAGCTCTGGAGGATTTTACAATGAGCAGTTCTTC
CASSGGFYNEQFF
>TRBD2|TRBV12-3/TRBV12-4|.|TRBJ2-1
TGTGCCAGCAAGGGATTAGAAGCTAGCGGGAGGGCAATCTACAATGAGCAGTTCTTC
CASKGLEASGRAIYNEQFF
>.|TRBV6-5|few|TRBJ1-4
TGTGCCAGCAGTTACTCGGGGGCTTTAAATGAAAAACTGTTTTTT
CASSYSGALNEKLFF
>.|TRBV6-5|few|TRBJ2-7
TGTGCCTCCCGGGACGACTACGAGCAGTACTTC
CASRDDYEQYF
>TRBD2|TRBV6-1|few|TRBJ2-7
TGTGCCAGCAGGGGGACTAGCGGGACTCTTGAGCAGTACTTC
CASRGTSGTLEQYF
>.|TRBV7-9|few|TRBJ2-1
TGTGCCAGCAGCTTAGATGAGTTGGATGAGCAGTTCTTC
CASSLDELDEQFF
>.|TRBV5-1|.|TRBJ2-5
TGCGCCAGCAGCCCGACGGGGGGCCCAGAGACCCAGTACTTC
CASSPTGGPETQYF
>TRBD1|TRBV7-8|.|TRBJ1-1
TGTGCCAGCAGCCACCGGGACAGGGGCGAACCTGAAGCTTTCTTT
CASSHRDRGEPEAFF
>TRBD2|TRBV15|.|TRBJ2-1
TGTGCCACCAGCAGACCGACTAGCCGAAACAATGAGCAGTTCTTC
CATSRPTSRNNEQFF
>.|TRBV7-2|.|TRBJ2-3
TGTGCCAGCAGGCAGGTCTCAGATACGCAGTATTTT
CASRQVSDTQYF
>.|TRBV14|few|TRBJ2-3
TGTGCCAGCAGCCAGGGGACTGGAAATACGCAGTATTTT
CASSQGTGNTQYF
>TRBD1|TRBV7-6|few|TRBJ2-2
TGTGCCAGCAGCTTTCAACAGGGGGGAACCGGGGAGCTGTTTTTT
CASSFQQGGTGELFF
>.|TRBV20-1|many|TRBJ1-5
TGCAGTGCTAGAAATCAGAGACAGTTGGGACAGCCCCAGCATTTT
CSARNQRQLGQPQHF
>.|TRBV3-1|few|TRBJ1-1
TGTGCCAGCAGCCAAGGAGAGAAAATGAACACTGAAGCTTTCTTT
CASSQGEKMNTEAFF
>TRBD2|TRBV7-2|.|TRBJ2-3
TGTGCCAGCAGTTTACTAGCGGGAGGGTCGGATACGCAGTATTTT
CASSLLAGGSDTQYF
>TRBD2|TRBV9|few|TRBJ2-7
TGTGCCAGCAGCCGGGGACTAGCGGGAGAGGACGAGCAGTACTTC
CASSRGLAGEDEQYF
>.|TRBV7-2|.|TRBJ2-7
TGTGCCAGCAGCTTAGGCCGGGAGCGGTACGAGCAGTACTTC
CASSLGRERYEQYF
>TRBD2|TRBV10-3|few|TRBJ2-5
TGTGCCATCAGTGAGGCGGGAGGAGAGACCCAGTACTTC
CAISEAGGETQYF
>.|TRBV15|.|TRBJ2-1
TGTGCCACCGGGACTCCCTTCCGTTCCAATGAGCAGTTCTTC
CATGTPFRSNEQFF
>TRBD2|TRBV29-1|few|TRBJ2-5
TGCAGCGTTGAAATAGCGGGAGGAGAGACCCAGTACTTC
CSVEIAGGETQYF
>.|TRBV20-1|few|TRBJ2-3
TGCAGTGCTAACAGGATTGGCACAGATACGCAGTATTTT
CSANRIGTDTQYF
>.|TRBV30|few|TRBJ2-4
TGTGCCTGGAGGTACCCTCTGGGGACTCCACACGGTCGACAGTACTTC
CAWRYPLGTPHGRQYF
>TRBD2|TRBV3-1|.|TRBJ2-2
TGTGCCAGCAGCCAAGACCCGGGGGGGCGGGAGCTGTTTTTT
CASSQDPGGRELFF
>.|TRBV5-1|.|TRBJ2-7
TGCGCCAGCAGCGCCTCGGTGCAGGTCTACGAGCAGTACTTC
CASSASVQVYEQYF
>.|TRBV20-1|few|TRBJ2-2
TGCAGTGCGAGAGGAGGATCGAACACCGGGGAGCTGTTTTTT
CSARGGSNTGELFF
>.|TRBV6-2/TRBV6-3|many|TRBJ2-1
TGTGCCAGCAGTTACCGTCCAGCGCTAAGGTACAATGAGCAGTTCTTC
CASSYRPALRYNEQFF
>TRBD2|TRBV6-1|many|TRBJ2-7
TGTGCCAGCAGAGGACTAGCGGGACCCTACGAGCAGTACTTC
CASRGLAGPYEQYF
>.|TRBV7-9|.|TRBJ2-7
TGTGCCAGCAGCTTAGTTCTCTTGGAGCAGTACTTC
CASSLVLLEQYF
>TRBD2|TRBV20-1|.|TRBJ2-3
TGCAGTGCTAGAGGGCTAGCGGCAGGCACAGATACGCAGTATTTT
CSARGLAAGTDTQYF
>.|TRBV11-2|.|TRBJ2-3
TGTGCCAGCAGCTTAGGATACGGGACTGTTCCTAGCACAGATACGCAGTATTTT
CASSLGYGTVPSTDTQYF
>.|TRBV29-1|.|TRBJ2-6
TGCAGCGCCACTCAGGGATCTAGCGGGGCCAACGTCCTGACTTTC
CSATQGSSGANVLTF